The rows below give T cell receptor beta chains drawn from one sample of a study of T cell responses to AZD1222 COVID-19 vaccine. The assay was immunoSEQ multiplex PCR, and TCRdb's table has in-frame clones only and misses some. The sample lists roughly 150,000 clones, 85% to 90% occurring once. Sample: peripheral blood, taken on day 0 of AZD1222 vaccination. Receptor source: an adult in good health. Both conserved end residues are part of each CDR3. D genes are given only for firm matches. The size field is filled for only some rows; it gives once, few, many or a size class.

J	size	V	D	CDR3	DNA
TRBJ1-1	-	TRBV5-5	-	CASSLQGNTEAFF	TGTGCCAGCAGTTTACAGGGGAACACTGAAGCTTTCTTT
TRBJ1-2	-	TRBV6-5	-	CASSYSANYGYTF	TGTGCCAGCAGTTACTCTGCTAACTATGGCTACACCTTC
TRBJ2-1	-	TRBV3-1/TRBV3-2	-	CASSQVAGTPYNEQFF	TGTGCCAGCAGCCAAGTGGCCGGGACTCCCTACAATGAGCAGTTCTTC
TRBJ2-7	few	TRBV7-9	-	CASSPQGRSSYEQYF	TGTGCCAGCAGCCCCCAGGGGAGGAGCTCCTACGAGCAGTACTTC
TRBJ1-2	-	TRBV4-2	TRBD1	CASSQLPGTGGNYGYTF	TGTGCCAGCAGCCAGCTACCCGGGACAGGGGGGAACTATGGCTACACCTTC
TRBJ1-6	-	TRBV27	-	CASSWRAPNSPLHF	TGTGCCAGCAGTTGGAGGGCCCCCAATTCACCCCTCCACTTT
TRBJ1-5	-	TRBV21-1	-	CASSGNPYPSNQPQHF	TGTGCCAGCAGCGGGAATCCCTACCCCAGCAATCAGCCCCAGCATTTT
TRBJ1-1	-	TRBV14	TRBD1	CASSLRTGGFTEAFF	TGTGCCAGCAGCTTACGGACAGGGGGTTTTACTGAAGCTTTCTTT
TRBJ1-2	-	TRBV6-5	-	CATGTAYGYTF	TGTGCCACCGGGACCGCCTATGGCTACACCTTC
TRBJ2-5	-	TRBV29-1	TRBD2	CSVLGGLAGGTQQETQYF	TGCAGCGTTTTAGGAGGACTAGCGGGAGGCACCCAACAAGAGACCCAGTACTTC
TRBJ2-7	-	TRBV28	-	CASSFSADYEQYF	TGTGCCAGCAGTTTTTCGGCAGACTACGAGCAGTACTTC
TRBJ1-4	once	TRBV9	-	CASSVEAGTNEKLFF	TGTGCCAGCAGCGTAGAGGCAGGGACTAATGAAAAACTGTTTTTT
TRBJ1-2	once	TRBV27	-	CASSPGQNYGYTF	TGTGCCAGCAGTCCCGGACAGAACTATGGCTACACCTTC
TRBJ2-5	-	TRBV5-1	-	CASSPDSQETQYF	TGCGCCAGCAGCCCCGACAGCCAAGAGACCCAGTACTTC
TRBJ2-7	-	TRBV5-8	-	CASSLQGFSYEQYF	TGTGCCAGCAGCTTGCAGGGGTTCTCCTACGAGCAGTACTTC
TRBJ1-5	-	TRBV6-5	TRBD1	CASGGQGVNQPQHF	TGTGCCAGCGGAGGACAGGGGGTTAATCAGCCCCAGCATTTT
TRBJ1-1	few	TRBV19	-	CASSGTGTEAFF	TGTGCCAGTAGTGGCACGGGCACTGAAGCTTTCTTT
TRBJ1-6	-	TRBV5-1	TRBD1	CASSRTGVGSPLHF	TGCGCCAGCAGCCGGACAGGGGTCGGTTCACCCCTCCACTTT
TRBJ2-7	few	TRBV7-2	-	CASSLTWGMIYEQYF	TGTGCCAGCAGCTTAACATGGGGGATGATCTACGAGCAGTACTTC
TRBJ1-5	-	TRBV5-1	-	CASSLAGPGQPQHF	TGCGCCAGCAGCTTGGCGGGACCGGGGCAGCCCCAGCATTTT
TRBJ1-5	-	TRBV7-2	-	CASSLVGQSNQPQHF	TGTGCCAGCAGCTTAGTCGGACAGTCCAATCAGCCCCAGCATTTT
TRBJ1-1	-	TRBV10-3	-	CAISGSGGYTEAFF	TGTGCCATCAGTGGATCGGGGGGTTACACTGAAGCTTTCTTT
TRBJ2-7	-	TRBV6-1	-	CASSVISSEAAYEQYF	TGTGCCAGCAGTGTAATCTCTAGCGAGGCCGCCTACGAGCAGTACTTC
TRBJ1-6	once	TRBV30	-	CAWKINIGFNSPLHF	TGTGCCTGGAAAATCAACATAGGCTTTAATTCACCCCTCCACTTT
TRBJ1-4	-	TRBV7-2	-	CASSPREEKLFF	TGTGCCAGCAGCCCCCGCGAAGAAAAACTGTTTTTT
TRBJ1-3	-	TRBV6-5	-	CAGRTGNTIYF	TGTGCCGGCCGGACGGGAAACACCATATATTTT
TRBJ2-3	-	TRBV10-3	-	CAISARGAVTDTQYF	TGTGCCATCAGTGCGAGGGGGGCCGTCACAGATACGCAGTATTTT
TRBJ2-7	-	TRBV5-1	TRBD1	CASSLTGTGSSEQYF	TGCGCCAGCAGCCTAACCGGGACAGGGTCGAGCGAGCAGTACTTC
TRBJ1-2	-	TRBV6-6	TRBD1	CASAGTEYGYTF	TGTGCCAGCGCCGGGACAGAGTATGGCTACACCTTC
TRBJ2-1	-	TRBV5-4	TRBD2	CASSSPGLAGEGEQFF	TGTGCCAGCAGCTCGCCGGGACTAGCGGGAGAGGGTGAGCAGTTCTTC
TRBJ1-5	-	TRBV4-1	-	CASSQSSGGNQPQHF	TGCGCCAGCAGCCAAAGTTCCGGCGGGAATCAGCCCCAGCATTTT
TRBJ2-3	-	TRBV9	-	CASSLGGRADTQYF	TGTGCCAGCAGCTTAGGGGGTAGGGCAGATACGCAGTATTTT
TRBJ2-2	-	TRBV7-2	-	CASSQVSNTGELFF	TGTGCCAGCAGCCAGGTCTCGAACACCGGGGAGCTGTTTTTT
TRBJ2-1	-	TRBV28	-	CASSPPGSYNEQFF	TGTGCCAGCAGCCCCCCAGGTTCCTACAATGAGCAGTTCTTC
TRBJ1-5	-	TRBV7-7	-	CASSHTPYSNQPQHF	TGTGCTAGCAGCCACACCCCTTATAGCAATCAGCCCCAGCATTTT
TRBJ1-5	once	TRBV28	TRBD1	CASTLTGGNQPQHF	TGTGCCAGCACCCTGACAGGGGGCAATCAGCCCCAGCATTTT
TRBJ2-7	-	TRBV27	-	CASSLSNQGHEQYF	TGTGCCAGCAGTTTATCTAATCAGGGCCACGAGCAGTACTTC
TRBJ1-5	-	TRBV19	-	CASSILGGDSPHF	TGTGCCAGTAGTATACTCGGGGGTGACTCGCCGCATTTT
TRBJ1-4	-	TRBV2	TRBD1	CASREDLLLGQGGKLFF	TGTGCCAGCAGGGAAGATCTCCTCCTCGGACAGGGAGGAAAACTGTTTTTT
TRBJ1-1	-	TRBV6-1	-	CASSERWGVATEAFF	TGTGCCAGCAGTGAGCGTTGGGGGGTCGCCACTGAAGCTTTCTTT
TRBJ1-6	-	TRBV4-3	-	CASSQDLGLPLHF	TGCGCCAGCAGCCAAGATCTGGGGTTGCCCCTCCACTTT
TRBJ1-1	-	TRBV5-5	-	CASSPDRGDPRNTEAFF	TGTGCCAGCAGCCCCGACCGAGGAGATCCCCGGAACACTGAAGCTTTCTTT
TRBJ2-1	-	TRBV7-2	TRBD1	CASSLAPGTDNPVYNEQFF	TGTGCCAGCAGCTTAGCGCCGGGGACAGACAATCCTGTCTACAATGAGCAGTTCTTC
TRBJ1-2	-	TRBV30	-	CACPAGQQVSGYTF	TGTGCCTGTCCCGCCGGCCAGCAGGTCTCTGGCTACACCTTC
TRBJ2-5	-	TRBV29-1	-	CSVAQETQYF	TGCAGCGTTGCCCAAGAGACCCAGTACTTC
TRBJ1-4	-	TRBV7-8	-	CASRLDLRSGKLFF	TGTGCCAGCAGACTCGACCTCCGCTCAGGAAAACTGTTTTTT